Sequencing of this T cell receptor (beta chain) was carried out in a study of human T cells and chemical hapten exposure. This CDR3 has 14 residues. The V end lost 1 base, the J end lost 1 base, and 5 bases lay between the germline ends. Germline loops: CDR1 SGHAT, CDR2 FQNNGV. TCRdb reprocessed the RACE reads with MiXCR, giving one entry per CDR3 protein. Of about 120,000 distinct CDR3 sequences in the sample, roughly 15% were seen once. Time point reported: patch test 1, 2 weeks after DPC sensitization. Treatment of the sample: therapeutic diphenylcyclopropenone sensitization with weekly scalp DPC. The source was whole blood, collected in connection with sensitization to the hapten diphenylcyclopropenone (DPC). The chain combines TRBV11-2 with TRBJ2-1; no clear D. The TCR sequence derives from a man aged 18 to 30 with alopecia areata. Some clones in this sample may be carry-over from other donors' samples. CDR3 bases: TGTGCCAGCAGCTTAGGACTGTCCTACAATGAGCAGTTCTTC. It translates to CASSLGLSYNEQFF.